The subject of this entry is one TCR beta chain. This sample is drawn from a study of regulatory T cells in long-lasting Graves disease. TCR beta libraries were built with iRepertoire HTBI primers and Arm-PCR of CDR3 regions. One entry per CDR3 protein results from TCRdb running MiXCR on the multiplex PCR reads. The sample gives roughly 320,000 distinct CDR3 sequences, over 15% of which show up once; less than 35% is in the top ten. Time point here: newly diagnosed GD, antithyroid drugs for less than 3 months. From RNA extracted from PBMCs, the TCR library was made. The CDR3 totals 14 residues. J gave up 1 base and V 4 bases, and 4 bases lay outside the gene matches. CDR1 and CDR2 (germline): SGHRS, YFSETQ. In addition, the sample was reused for a study of T cells in Graves' hyperthyroidism and ophthalmopathy. From that second work: With the HTBI primer set, the TCR CDR3 went through a first round of RT-PCR.

The material was peripheral blood mononuclear cells (PBMCs), obtained at new diagnosis, from a patient treated with antithyroid drugs. The chain carries TRBV5-1 and TRBJ2-5; 7 bases are shared with TRBD1. The source is a man between 40 and 49 years old with Graves disease. CDR3 in DNA: TGCGCCAGCAGCGAAGGGACAGCCCAAGAGACCCAGTACTTC. Translated: CASSEGTAQETQYF.